This entry is about one TCR beta chain. It has no known antigen specificity. It has no much larger one-base neighbor in the sample; base qualities were not kept. These data come from a study of cytomegalovirus exposure and HLA in healthy donors (dated by TCRdb to about 2017). Regarding the study in general: An earlier analysis of some 600 of the donors reported roughly 300 Gb of sequence data and 117 million unique TCR beta sequences obtained from about 200 million T cells. An early release covering over 500 HLA-typed donors comprised about 300 gigabases of sequencing data and about 90 million unique TCR sequences. Of the approximately 400 genotyped donors, approximately 80% fell in the genetic ancestry cluster associated with self-reported Caucasian donors. The study was designed to test whether signatures of past pathogen exposure could be identified by cataloging public T cell receptors. The study used immunosequencing to profile the T cell repertoires of about 670 subjects and linked those repertoires to cytomegalovirus serostatus. Along with the 666-subject first cohort, a separate validation cohort of about 110 different subjects was used. To predict cytomegalovirus infection status, the study brought together high-throughput TCR immunosequencing, statistical association of individual TCRs with disease status, and machine learning. A later analysis re-examined previously published TCR beta repertoires from about 670 donors and added high-resolution HLA genotyping to investigate patterns of TCR occurrence. The later analysis used no new phenotypic data to find candidate immune exposures, relying instead on TCR beta sequences and their occurrence across donors. An earlier analysis of 450 to 750 of the donors used high-throughput TCR beta sequencing to judge whether each TCR beta V gene segment behaved as functional or pseudogenic. Alongside the repertoire data, information on donor age, sex, ethnicity and CMV serostatus was compiled. Genome-wide SNP genotypes for about 65% of the 666 donors were used in a later genetic analysis, which treated that subset as a discovery cohort. All discovery cohort repertoires had been generated using a single sequencing platform. HLA typing included class I and class II loci at four-digit resolution. Typing coverage varied by locus: roughly 629-640 donors for A, B, C, DRB1 and DQB1; approximately 560 for DQA1; more than 600 for DPA1; roughly 450 for DPB1. A few DR-DQ haplotypes were handled as single units for association and clustering because linkage in the cohort was strong. Across approximately 400 genotyped donors of the cohort, an average of approximately 220,000 unique TCR beta nucleotide sequences per donor were sequenced, and 15% to 20% of those sequences were non-productive. Findings and caveats that apply to the study as a whole: A cluster of highly shared sequence variants was judged likely to represent a technical artifact of the sequencing pipeline. In a later analysis, several top co-occurrence clusters were reported to appear linked to parvovirus B19, influenza, CMV and Epstein-Barr virus. Presence/absence analyses assumed roughly uniform sequencing depth across donors, an assumption that may not hold. In a later genetic analysis, fewer N-insertions in productive TCRs were reported among donors in an Asian-associated ancestry cluster than the approximately 670-donor mean. The only immune exposure information available for the cohort was CMV serostatus. The authors suggested that the approach could potentially be generalized to other disease states and immunological phenotypes. HLA typing was unavailable for some donors at each locus, so association tests used only the typed subset. Linkage disequilibrium might explain the correlated functional status among segregating V segments, but an unknown experimental factor could not be ruled out. When HLA alleles, especially DR and DQ, strongly co-occurred, TCR associations were difficult to assign to individual alleles. The cohort was sequenced for TCR beta chains only, and without alpha or paired-chain data the features that could be detected were limited. In an earlier analysis of 450 to 750 of the donors, most TCR beta V segments appeared in productive rearrangements about 87% or about 30% of the time, broadly matching IMGT annotations. Some IMGT-functional V segments, including TRBV6-2 and TRBV6-3, could not be told apart with the 87-base-pair reads, so those segments were excluded. About 15 rarely observed V segments, including chromosome 9 orphons, were excluded from the earlier analysis of about 610 of the donors because counts were too low. A total of about 150 TCR beta chains were listed by the study as associated with cytomegalovirus. In a later analysis, 16,951 TCR beta sequences were associated with specific HLA alleles at a false discovery rate of 0.05. In a later analysis, HLA-associated TCR beta chains were found to be more clonally expanded and to have lower generation probabilities than equally common non-associated chains. A later analysis found that most CMV-associated TCR beta chains appeared HLA-restricted, with HLA associations seemingly driven largely by CMV exposure. A further reported finding was that TCR beta sequences accurately predicted the HLA-A and HLA-B alleles for most subjects in the first cohort. In a later analysis, the rate of TCR association differed among HLA loci, with DRB1 alleles having the most associated TCRs and HLA-C alleles having the fewest. A few of the identified cytomegalovirus-associated TCR beta chains were confirmed in vitro to be specific for cytomegalovirus antigens. The classifier was reported to diagnose cytomegalovirus status with high specificity and sensitivity in both the original and validation cohorts. An association between a missense DCLRE1C variant and V-gene and J-gene trimming of TCR beta chains was found in a later genetic analysis and replicated in an independent cohort. While some public TCRs were present in many individuals, most TCR sequences turned up only very rarely across donors.

As encoded in the germline V gene, CDR1 is SGHRS while CDR2 is YFSETQ. Spanning cysteine to phenylalanine, the CDR3 consists of 19 amino acids. Only the CDR3 part of the read is kept: 57 bases, read in frame from the first base. V trim: 3 bases; J trim: 0 bases; unmatched bases: 9. Libraries came from the immunoSEQ multiplex PCR assay. For the multiplex PCR, a mixture combining 60 forward primers for TCR Vbeta segments and 13 reverse primers for TCR Jbeta segments was used. The CDR3 region of rearranged TCR beta genes was amplified from genomic DNA with a multiplex PCR assay. On the Illumina HiSeq System, the amplified TCR beta libraries were sequenced as 87-base-pair reads. On the authors' methods: In a later analysis, 70 million to 95 million unique TCR beta chains were counted across the approximately 640 repertoires, and about 9.9 million of these chains were shared by at least two donors. Raw reads were error-corrected and collapsed into unique sequences with a nearest-neighbor algorithm that merged closely related sequences to remove PCR and sequencing errors. Alignment of CDR3 sequences to IMGT reference sequences was used to assign V, D and J gene segments. For a sequence to be retained, at least a six-nucleotide match to both a V gene segment and a J gene segment was required. A rearrangement counted as productive if the CDR3 had no stop codons and remained in frame with V and J, and every other rearrangement counted as non-productive. CDR3 was defined according to IMGT convention as the region running from the second conserved V-encoded cysteine to the conserved J-encoded phenylalanine. The earlier analysis of 550 to 650 of the donors excluded any sequence lacking an unambiguous match to a single V gene segment. In an earlier analysis of 450 to 750 of the donors, a V segment was called functional when productive rearrangements were above 56.7%, and segregating when the standard deviation between donors exceeded 5%. To diagnose cytomegalovirus status from the catalog of TCR beta chain sequences, a statistical classification framework was built. A later analysis assigned V and J genes by comparing TCR nucleotide sequences with IMGT/GENE-DB human TR gene sequences. A later analysis assigned CDR3 sequences and most-parsimonious VDJ recombination scenarios with the TCRdist pipeline. In a later analysis, each TCR beta chain was defined by its CDR3 amino acid sequence together with its V-gene family, and reads lacking a unique V-gene family were excluded. In a later analysis, 500 to 650 highly shared, low-generation-probability nucleotide sequences were removed to address suspected cross-contamination and a sequencing artifact. For each public chain, a later analysis derived a clonal expansion index from normalized ranks of inferred template counts within each repertoire. In a later analysis, generation probabilities were computed using a VDJ recombination model fitted to out-of-frame rearrangements, and the results were checked against IGoR. In a later analysis, hypergeometric tests were used to score TCR-TCR, TCR-HLA and TCR-CMV co-occurrence, with a repertoire-size bias correction applied to TCR pairs. False discovery rates were estimated in a later analysis by permuting HLA or CMV assignments 20 times. In a later analysis, co-occurring TCRs were grouped using DBSCAN, and TCRdist sequence similarity was added for clustering within HLA-allele-positive subsets. Co-occurrence clustering excluded repertoires with fewer than 30,000 or more than 120,000 public chains, plus five with anomalous nucleotide sharing. TCRdb mirrors the immuneACCESS table, restricted to in-frame sequences. Some clones are absent from its copies; in checked studies, under half trace to an unresolved V gene, and the reason for the others is unknown. Clonal size and the V and J genes are those of that table, whereas D and trimming came from the DNA. Across this sample there are roughly 54,000 clones, with approximately 84% seen only once. The ten biggest clones cover 2.9% of the sample.

The cohort consisted of approximately 670 healthy bone marrow donors. At the time of sampling, all cohort members were nominally healthy, though unrecorded immune exposures were likely present. The donor tested CMV seronegative and was one of the 352 seronegative cohort members. Every donor gave a peripheral blood sample, and the peripheral blood mononuclear cells from that sample were used for TCR beta sequencing. Genomic DNA was extracted from the blood cell samples with the Qiagen DNeasy Blood Extraction Kit. The sequencing sample was made of PBMCs. This chain is built from TRBV5-1 and TRBJ2-1, and 13 junction bases match TRBD2. This receptor was taken from a man in his fifties or sixties in good health and CMV-seronegative. The nucleotide sequence is given as TGCGCCAGCAGCTCCTACCCGACTAGCGGGGGGTACTCCTACAATGAGCAGTTCTTC. Translated, it gives CASSSYPTSGGYSYNEQFF. This CDR3, with the reference TRBV5-1 and TRBJ2-1 proteins standing in past its ends, gives the full variable domain KAGVTQTPRYLIKTRGQQVTLSCSPISGHRSVSWYQQTPGQGLQFLFEYFSETQRNKGNFPGRFSGRQFSNSRSEMNVSTLELGDSALYLCASSSYPTSGGYSYNEQFFGPGTRLTVL.